The rows below give T cell receptor beta chains drawn from one sample of a study of OX40 agonist ivuxolimab in advanced cancers. Here immunoSEQ multiplex PCR was the method, and the copy in TCRdb shows in-frame clones only, minus some. This table holds roughly 73,000 clones, around 90% found once. The sample was CD4+ or CD8+ T cells sorted from blood, taken in a trial of the OX40 agonist ivuxolimab. These TCRs come from an adult with an advanced solid tumor such as melanoma, head and neck, liver or kidney cancer. The CDR3 runs from the conserved cysteine through the conserved F or W. The order of the fields is V gene, clone size, D gene, J gene, CDR3 DNA, CDR3 protein. A D gene is named only where the DNA matches it firmly. Clone size is given for some rows only: seen once, a few or many times, or a class if the clone is expanded.

TRBV7-3	.	.	TRBJ2-1	TGTGCCAGCAGCTTAATGGCCGGCGAGCAGTTCTTC	CASSLMAGEQFF
TRBV2	.	.	TRBJ1-1	TGTGCCAGCAGTATACGGACCGCAAAGTGGGGGACTGAAGCTTTCTTT	CASSIRTAKWGTEAFF
TRBV5-1	.	.	TRBJ2-7	TGCGCCAGCAGCTTGGGGATGGCCGGGGGATCGTACGAGCAGTACTTC	CASSLGMAGGSYEQYF
TRBV9	.	TRBD2	TRBJ2-3	TGTGCCAGCAGCGGACTAGCGAGCACAGATACGCAGTATTTT	CASSGLASTDTQYF
TRBV19	.	.	TRBJ2-7	TGTGCCAGTAGCCTAGCGCCTCCGGGAGAGCAGTACTTC	CASSLAPPGEQYF
TRBV15	.	TRBD1	TRBJ1-1	TGTGCCACCAGAAACCCACGAACCGGGACAGGGAACACTGAAGCTTTCTTT	CATRNPRTGTGNTEAFF
TRBV18	.	TRBD1	TRBJ2-3	TGTGCCAGCTCACTCTACGGGACAGGGGGCCTTACAGATACGCAGTATTTT	CASSLYGTGGLTDTQYF
TRBV18	.	.	TRBJ2-2	TGTGCCAGCTCACCACCCGAGGAGTCGAACACCGGGGAGCTGTTTTTT	CASSPPEESNTGELFF
TRBV5-1	.	.	TRBJ2-7	TGCGCCAGCAGCTTGGATTCGGGGTACGAGCAGTACTTC	CASSLDSGYEQYF
TRBV11-2	.	.	TRBJ2-2	TGTGCCAGCAGCCGACGGACCGCGAACACCGGGGAGCTGTTTTTT	CASSRRTANTGELFF
TRBV2	.	.	TRBJ2-3	TGTGCCAGCAGGGTGGAGCGGACAGATACGCAGTATTTT	CASRVERTDTQYF
TRBV5-6	.	TRBD1	TRBJ2-2	TGTGCCAGCAGCTTGTTGACAGGGGACACCGGGGAGCTGTTTTTT	CASSLLTGDTGELFF
TRBV15	.	.	TRBJ2-3	TGTGCCACCAGCAAGAGGGGCGGGGATAGCACAGATACGCAGTATTTT	CATSKRGGDSTDTQYF
TRBV7-2	.	.	TRBJ1-2	TGTGCCAGCAGCTTAGGAGTCAGACTCTATGGCTACACCTTC	CASSLGVRLYGYTF
TRBV9	.	TRBD1	TRBJ2-3	TGTGCCAGCAGCGAAACAGGGGGCGCGGGCACAGATACGCAGTATTTT	CASSETGGAGTDTQYF
TRBV11-1	.	.	TRBJ2-3	TGTGCCAGCAGCTTAGAAACAGACTCCTTGTCAGATACGCAGTATTTT	CASSLETDSLSDTQYF
TRBV6-6	.	TRBD1	TRBJ2-1	TGTGCCAGCAGTTGGGACAGAAATGAGCAGTTCTTC	CASSWDRNEQFF
TRBV28	.	TRBD1	TRBJ1-6	TGTGCCAGCAGTTTATTCACCGGGACAGGGGCCCTCTCCTATAATTCACCCCTCCACTTT	CASSLFTGTGALSYNSPLHF
TRBV7-9	.	.	TRBJ1-2	TGTGCCAGCAGCTCGGACGGAGACTATGGCTACACCTTC	CASSSDGDYGYTF
TRBV28	.	TRBD2	TRBJ2-7	TGTGCCAGCAGCACGGGACTATCGGGGGCCTACGAGCAGTACTTC	CASSTGLSGAYEQYF
TRBV4-1	.	.	TRBJ1-6	TGCGCCAGCAGCCAAGAAGATAATTCACCCCTCCACTTT	CASSQEDNSPLHF
TRBV9	.	TRBD2	TRBJ2-7	TGTGCCAGCAGCGTAGACATAGCGGGAACGGACGAGCAGTACTTC	CASSVDIAGTDEQYF
TRBV5-1	.	.	TRBJ2-5	TGCGCCAGCAGCTTGGTGTCAGTACAAGAGACCCAGTACTTC	CASSLVSVQETQYF
TRBV6-4	.	.	TRBJ1-6	TGTGCCAGCAGTTCAGGGGTCTATAATTCACCCCTCCACTTT	CASSSGVYNSPLHF
TRBV28	few	.	TRBJ2-5	TGTGCCAGCAGACCGACCCTGACTACGTACCAAGAGACCCAGTACTTC	CASRPTLTTYQETQYF
TRBV29-1	.	.	TRBJ2-5	TGCAGCGTTGAAGCCGTACGGGGCCAAGAGACCCAGTACTTC	CSVEAVRGQETQYF